This section outlines one T cell receptor (beta chain) sequence together with its context. Its antigen specificity is not known. Within one base of it there is no much larger clone, and no base qualities were kept. Repertoires were sampled repeatedly over the course of chemoradiotherapy so that clonal expansion in the tumor microenvironment could be followed. CDR3 length: 15 amino acids, cysteine to phenylalanine. Of the read, only the CDR3 DNA is kept; its 45 bases are in frame from base 1. Via the germline V gene, CDR1 is MGHDK and CDR2 SYGVNS. The junction shows trimming of 3 bases on V and 1 base on J, plus 11 bases between the germline ends. Library method: the immunoSEQ multiplex PCR assay. Entries here come from immuneACCESS through TCRdb and include only in-frame sequences with V and J called. Some clones fail to appear in such tables; in the studies checked, an unresolved V gene covers under half of the shortfall, and the cause of the remainder is unknown. The sample includes roughly 1,200 clones, with 82% observed a single time. Clones ranked in the top ten supply less than 15% of the sample.

This specimen belongs to a study of chemoradiotherapy in HPV16-positive cancers (dated by TCRdb to between 2022 and 2023). Context from the whole study: Using functional T-cell assays on cells from two HPV16-positive patients, the researchers defined candidate HPV-specific T-cell clones and common TCR motifs. Whether T-cell immunity against the HPV oncoproteins E6 and E7 changes during chemoradiotherapy and whether survival is affected by this immunity were examined in the study. Next, the candidate HPV-specific TCRs and motifs were followed in TCR repertoires from more than 70 patients with HPV-related cancers. Results and caveats for the whole study, not just this receptor: The functional definition of HPV-specific T cells was derived from only two HPV16-positive patients, and the survival association was reported for HPV16-positive patients. In HPV16-positive patients, expansion of HPV-responsive T cells during chemoradiotherapy was associated with improved recurrence-free survival. Expansion of candidate HPV-specific clones and E7-related TCR motifs was observed in the tumor microenvironment during treatment, whereas no such expansion was observed for non-HPV-specific T cells.

Material: tumor tissue, obtained from a patient who underwent chemoradiotherapy. The TCR originated in a human donor with HPV-associated anogenital cancer. The V and J genes are TRBV25-1 and TRBJ2-3; a tentative D match to TRBD1 spans 6 bases. For the CDR3, the sequence is CASSDGGKGTDTQYF. The DNA sequence is given as TGTGCCAGCAGTGATGGGGGCAAGGGCACAGATACGCAGTATTTT.